Below, 3 T cell receptor beta chains from the same sample are listed, as sequenced in a study of cytomegalovirus exposure and HLA in healthy donors. PCR employed 60 Vbeta and 13 Jbeta primers. The table came from immunoSEQ multiplex PCR; TCRdb's copy has only in-frame clones and leaves some out. The sample consists of fewer than 110,000 clones, roughly 71% of them appearing once. Sequencing was done on a sample of PBMCs. Receptors originate from a man aged 50 to 59 in good health and CMV-seronegative.

The CDR3 DNA is TGTGCCAGCAGGGGGCTGGCAGATACGCAGTATTTT. Protein: CASRGLADTQYF. The genes are TRBV5-8 and TRBJ2-3, with a tentative D call TRBD1 (5 bases). Germline V gives CDR1 SGHTS, CDR2 YDEGEE. Trimming left V 5 bases short and J 4 bases short, with 8 bases between. The CDR3 contains 12 residues.

The chain joins TRBV19 to TRBJ1-1; D unclear. Germline V gene lookup returns CDR1 LNHDA and CDR2 SQIVND (reference sequence). Trimming pared 8 bases from V and 3 bases from J, leaving 13 bases between. This CDR3 contains 13 residues. CDR3 nucleotides: TGTGCCAGTGCAGCTCAGAGGGACACTGAAGCTTTCTTT. Protein product: CASAAQRDTEAFF.

The chain uses TRBV19 and TRBJ1-6; TRBD1 agrees at 8 bases. CDR1 is LNHDA, CDR2 SQIVND, per germline (reference sequence). J lost 10 bases, V lost 7 bases, and 6 bases had no gene match. CDR3 length equals 13 residues. This CDR3 is CASTMTGASPLHF. CDR3 bases: TGTGCCAGTACCATGACAGGGGCCTCACCCCTCCACTTT. The whole variable domain, remainder taken from reference TRBV19 and TRBJ1-6, is DGGITQSPKYLFRKEGQNVTLSCEQNLNHDAMYWYRQDPGQGLRLIYYSQIVNDFQKGDIAEGYSVSREKKESFPLTVTSAQKNPTAFYLCASTMTGASPLHFGNGTRLTVT.